The present T cell receptor (beta chain) was sequenced within a study of blood T cell repertoires in COVID-19. The overall study: Whether acute or convalescent, the COVID-19 samples came from the United States, Italy and Spain. Sources were T cells, B-cell-depleted T cells, or PBMCs; the material itself was cDNA or gDNA.

Method: immunoSEQ multiplex PCR; TCRdb's copy keeps in-frame clones and lacks some. The sample has over 90,000 clones, roughly 87% seen once; the top ten hold 15% to 20%. The trim removed 3 bases at V and 5 bases at J, leaving 2 bases unmatched. The CDR3 is made up of 14 amino acids. The germline CDR1 and CDR2 sequences are SEHNR and FQNEAQ (reference sequence). This clonotype was obtained from a woman older than 75 in a cohort sampled during active COVID-19. The chain is built from TRBV7-9 and TRBJ1-5; TRBD1 matches at 9 bases. The sample comprised peripheral blood. CDR3 protein: CASSLGDRDQPQHF. The CDR3 DNA is TGTGCCAGCAGCTTGGGGGACAGGGATCAGCCCCAGCATTTT.